The 7 T cell receptor beta chains below all came from one sample that was sequenced in a study of Ad26.COV2.S vaccination and SARS-CoV-2 variants. Treatment in this sample: approximately 18 received Ad26.COV2.S at low or high dose, single or two shots; about 5 received placebo; per-sample allocation not given. Repertoires come from day 63 after the first vaccine or placebo injection. The data were produced by immunoSEQ multiplex PCR, yet TCRdb's version contains in-frame clones alone and is incomplete. The sample comprises around 300,000 clones, roughly 89% of which are singletons, and approximately 5% rests with the top ten. The material sequenced was peripheral blood, taken in a trial of Ad26.COV2.S vaccine versus placebo. The receptors shown here come from a person aged 18-60 years who received the Ad26.COV2.S COVID-19 vaccine or a placebo.

The J gene is TRBJ1-1, the V gene TRBV7-2; D is unresolved. CDR1 is SGHTA, CDR2 FQGNSA, per germline. V was cut by 1 base and J by 6 bases, with 9 bases left in between. The CDR3 spans 13 residues. This CDR3 reads CASSLGGLAEAFF. For the CDR3, the DNA is TGTGCCAGCAGCTTAGGAGGGTTGGCTGAAGCTTTCTTT.

The J gene is TRBJ2-7, the V gene TRBV4-1; the D is unclear. The germline V and J ends were trimmed by 0 bases and 3 bases, with 9 bases remaining between them. The length of the CDR3 is 14 residues. Germline CDR1 is MGHRA and CDR2 is YSYEKL. The CDR3, as DNA: TGCGCCAGCAGCCAAGACGACTCCGACTACGAGCAGTACTTC. Translated: CASSQDDSDYEQYF.

V and J are TRBV27 and TRBJ1-1; D is possibly TRBD1 (6 bases). The CDR3 runs to 14 residues. Germline CDR1 MNHEY, CDR2 SMNVEV (reference sequence). Deletions cut 4 bases from V and 0 bases from J, with 9 bases between. This chain's CDR3 is CASSSGTLNTEAFF. The CDR3 bases are TGTGCCAGCAGTTCCGGGACACTGAACACTGAAGCTTTCTTT.

The genes are TRBV19 and TRBJ2-2; 9 nucleotides align to TRBD1. This CDR3 comprises 14 residues. V lost 8 bases and J lost 3; bases outside the gene matches: 4. Germline lookup yields CDR1 LNHDA and CDR2 SQIVND (reference sequence). The CDR3 loop is CASSRDRDTGELFF. For the CDR3, the DNA is TGTGCCAGTTCGCGGGACAGGGACACCGGGGAGCTGTTTTTT.

This chain connects TRBV10-3 to TRBJ2-4; possible D gene TRBD2, 5 bases. Per the germline V gene, CDR1 is ENHRY and CDR2 is SYGVKD. V lost 0 bases and J 1 base, leaving 10 bases between the germline ends. The CDR3 length is 16 residues. The CDR3: CAISESGVTAKNIQYF. The CDR3 coding sequence is TGTGCCATCAGTGAGTCCGGGGTTACGGCCAAAAACATTCAGTACTTC.

The sample holds a few counts of this clone. The chain has TRBV7-9 and TRBJ2-7, with 7 positions matching TRBD1. In germline, CDR1 is SEHNR, CDR2 FQNEAQ (reference sequence). This CDR3 is built from 12 residues. After removal of 4 bases from V and 6 bases from J, the junction contained 3 bases not matched to a gene. The DNA for the CDR3 is TGTGCCAGCAGCTCGACAGGGTCCGAGCAGTACTTC. As protein: CASSSTGSEQYF.

The chain combines TRBV2 with TRBJ2-4; 7 nucleotides line up with TRBD2. Germline trimming cut 10 bases from V and 4 bases from J; bases unmatched to any gene: 7. Germline loops: CDR1 SNHLY, CDR2 FYNNEI. This CDR3 has 13 residues. CDR3 in amino acids: CAIGSGRKNIQYF. The CDR3, as DNA: TGTGCCATTGGTAGCGGGCGGAAAAACATTCAGTACTTC. The full variable domain, rest sourced from reference TRBV2 and TRBJ2-4, is EPEVTQTPSHQVTQMGQEVILRCVPISNHLYFYWYRQILGQKVEFLVSFYNNEISEKSEIFDDQFSVERPDGSNFTLKIRSTKLEDSAMYFCAIGSGRKNIQYFGAGTRLSVL.